The T cell receptor beta chain described here comes from a study of human T cells and chemical hapten exposure. Study background: Diphenylcyclopropenone was administered weekly to the scalp of patients throughout the roughly 25-week study.

Unique molecular identifiers were affixed to discrete cDNA molecules within the library. In the original analysis: TCR counts had a median of about 100,000 per sample and spanned about 23,224 to 690,600. TCRdb used MiXCR to reprocess the RACE reads, holding one entry per CDR3 protein. The V and J calls and clone size come from TCRdb's table, not from the authors' own analysis. Of around 300,000 distinct CDR3 sequences listed, about 5% are singletons. Noted time point: pre-sensitization, week 0. Indicated treatment: therapeutic diphenylcyclopropenone sensitization with weekly scalp DPC. It was from unfractionated whole blood that total RNA was extracted. This clonotype was seen a handful of times. The material was whole blood, obtained in connection with sensitization to the hapten diphenylcyclopropenone (DPC). The TCR sequence derives from a woman aged 18-30 years with alopecia areata. Some clones in this sample may be carry-over from other donors' samples.

CDR3 residues: CASGFSGGRYNEQFF. CDR3 in DNA: TGTGCTAGTGGTTTTAGCGGGGGGCGTTACAATGAGCAGTTCTTC. This rearrangement joins TRBV12-5 to TRBJ2-1, with 10 bases aligning to TRBD2. The V gene's germline CDR1 is LGHNT and CDR2 FRNRAP. The CDR3 spans 15 residues. V was clipped by 3 bases and J by 4 bases; unmatched bases: 3.